A single sample gave rise to the 24 T cell receptor beta chains below, sequenced in a study of blood T cell repertoires in COVID-19. Here immunoSEQ multiplex PCR was the method, and the copy in TCRdb shows in-frame clones only, minus some. The sample holds approximately 440,000 clones, 80% to 95% seen once. Sequencing was performed on PBMCs or T cells enriched from blood (not recorded which). The receptors here all came from a man younger than 30 who had recovered from COVID-19.

Only a few counts were recorded for this clone. The chain recombines TRBV5-1 with TRBJ2-7; the match to TRBD1 covers 8 bases. The V segment lost 3 bases and the J segment 6 bases; nucleotides outside the gene matches: 5. Germline lookup yields CDR1 SGHRS and CDR2 YFSETQ. This CDR3 region has 13 residues. DNA of the CDR3: TGCGCCAGCAGCTCCCGGACAGGGTTCGAGCAGTACTTC. It specifies CASSSRTGFEQYF. The full variable domain, completed using reference TRBV5-1 and TRBJ2-7, is KAGVTQTPRYLIKTRGQQVTLSCSPISGHRSVSWYQQTPGQGLQFLFEYFSETQRNKGNFPGRFSGRQFSNSRSEMNVSTLELGDSALYLCASSSRTGFEQYFGPGTRLTVT.

Note on this clone: Other DNA variants within this sample encode the same CDR3. This rearrangement joins TRBV15 to TRBJ1-5; D gene unclear. The V gene's germline CDR1 is LNHNV and CDR2 YYDKDF (reference sequence). The CDR3 has 12 residues. V shed 3 bases and J shed 3 bases, with 3 bases lying between them. CDR3 protein: CATSSLNQPQHF. CDR3 sequence (DNA): TGTGCCACCAGCAGCCTCAATCAGCCCCAGCATTTT.

Concerning this clone itself: This sample also contains other DNA sequences that code for the same CDR3. This sequence joins TRBV9 and TRBJ1-1; possible D gene TRBD1, 5 bases. The CDR3 runs to 13 residues. V was shortened by 0 bases and J by 3 bases, with 6 bases between the two germline ends. CDR1 and CDR2 (germline): SGDLS, YYNGEE. CDR3 coding DNA: TGTGCCAGCAGCGTAGGACAGTACACTGAAGCTTTCTTT. Its translation is CASSVGQYTEAFF. The whole variable domain, remainder taken from reference TRBV9 and TRBJ1-1, is DSGVTQTPKHLITATGQRVTLRCSPRSGDLSVYWYQQSLDQGLQFLIQYYNGEERAKGNILERFSAQQFPDLHSELNLSSLELGDSALYFCASSVGQYTEAFFGQGTRLTVV.

The V call is TRBV5-1, the J call TRBJ1-1; the D gene is possibly TRBD1 (5 bases). Germline V gene data show CDR1 as SGHRS and CDR2 as YFSETQ. This CDR3 comprises 13 residues. The V end lost 4 bases, the J end lost 6 bases, and 13 bases lay between the germline ends. This CDR3 reads CASSPGWGAEAFF. In DNA, the CDR3 is TGCGCCAGCAGCCCCGGGTGGGGGGCTGAAGCTTTCTTT.

V usage is TRBV18 and J usage is TRBJ2-2; 9 nucleotides agree with TRBD2. V shed 3 bases, J shed 4 bases, and the junction held 6 bases outside the gene matches. CDR3 length: 16 amino acids. Germline V gene data show CDR1 as KGHSH and CDR2 as LQKENI. CDR3 in DNA: TGTGCCAGCTCACCTGGGACTAGCTCCCTCACCGGGGAGCTGTTTTTT. As protein: CASSPGTSSLTGELFF.

The chain is built from TRBV9 and TRBJ1-4; D might be TRBD1 (6 bases). Deletions cut 0 bases from V and 6 bases from J, with 12 bases between. Germline loops: CDR1 SGDLS, CDR2 YYNGEE. The CDR3 is 15 amino acids. In DNA, the CDR3 is TGTGCCAGCAGCGTAGGTTCGGGGGGCCATGAAAAACTGTTTTTT. Amino acids: CASSVGSGGHEKLFF.

This chain connects TRBV28 to TRBJ1-5, with D tentatively TRBD1 (5 bases). The CDR3 covers 13 residues. Germline CDR1 is MDHEN and CDR2 is SYDVKM. V shed 6 bases and J shed 7 bases, with 13 bases lying between them. CDR3 amino acids: CASRGGVGQPQHF. For the CDR3, the DNA is TGTGCCAGCAGGGGAGGGGTCGGGCAGCCCCAGCATTTT.

The chain joins TRBV18 to TRBJ2-1, with TRBD2 identical over 13 bases. The CDR3 runs to 15 residues. V shed 4 bases, J shed 5 bases, and the junction held 2 bases outside the gene matches. Looked up from germline, CDR1 is KGHSH and CDR2 is LQKENI. This CDR3 is CASSLGLAGDNEQFF. The CDR3 DNA follows: TGTGCCAGCTCACTTGGACTAGCGGGGGACAATGAGCAGTTCTTC.

The chain uses TRBV5-1 and TRBJ2-2; 10 bases match TRBD2. Germline CDR1 is SGHRS and CDR2 is YFSETQ. V trimming: 0 bases; J trimming: 5 bases; junction bases outside the gene matches: 1. The CDR3 runs 15 residues. The CDR3 sequence: CASSLVLAGTGELFF. The CDR3 DNA sequence: TGCGCCAGCAGCTTGGTACTAGCGGGGACCGGGGAGCTGTTTTTT. The full variable domain, its missing parts supplied by reference TRBV5-1 and TRBJ2-2, is KAGVTQTPRYLIKTRGQQVTLSCSPISGHRSVSWYQQTPGQGLQFLFEYFSETQRNKGNFPGRFSGRQFSNSRSEMNVSTLELGDSALYLCASSLVLAGTGELFFGEGSRLTVL.

V is TRBV27 and J is TRBJ2-1; weak D call: TRBD2 (7 bases). The CDR3 is made up of 14 amino acids. V was trimmed by 3 bases and J by 5 bases, leaving 11 bases between them. Germline loops: CDR1 MNHEY, CDR2 SMNVEV (reference sequence). The CDR3 coding sequence is TGTGCCAGCAGTTTCGGGGGGCGCGACAATGAGCAGTTCTTC. It translates to CASSFGGRDNEQFF.

The gene calls are TRBV6-5 and TRBJ1-6, with a tentative D call TRBD1 (5 bases). From germline, CDR1 is MNHEY and CDR2 SVGAGI. V was shortened by 7 bases and J by 5 bases, with 15 bases between the two germline ends. There are 15 residues in the CDR3. The CDR3: CASTLRGENNSPLHF. The CDR3 bases are TGTGCCAGCACCCTTAGGGGCGAGAATAATTCACCCCTCCACTTT.

A single count supports this clone. The CDR3 coding sequence is TGTGCCAGCAGTGAAGATGGGACTATTGGCTACACCTTC. It codes for CASSEDGTIGYTF. V usage is TRBV6-1 and J usage is TRBJ1-2; weak D call: TRBD1 (5 bases). This CDR3 is built from 13 residues. In germline, CDR1 is MNHNS, CDR2 SASEGT. With 1 base removed from V and 7 bases from J, the gap between germline ends came to 10 bases.

The chain recombines TRBV6-1 with TRBJ1-2; 7 nucleotides match TRBD1. The V and J ends lost 4 bases and 4 bases, in that order; junction bases with no gene match: 12. CDR3 length equals 16 residues. Per germline, CDR1 MNHNS and CDR2 SASEGT. The CDR3 sequence: CASSGGPTGKGYGYTF. Here the CDR3 DNA reads TGTGCCAGCAGTGGCGGCCCGACAGGGAAGGGCTATGGCTACACCTTC.

The chain has TRBV30 and TRBJ2-2; 11 bases agree with TRBD1. Per the germline V gene, CDR1 is GTSNPN and CDR2 is SVGIG (reference sequence). This CDR3 contains 16 residues. J gave up 4 bases and V 4 bases, and 8 bases lay outside the gene matches. CDR3 amino acids: CAWNTGTGGFTGELFF. The CDR3 DNA sequence: TGTGCCTGGAACACGGGGACAGGGGGTTTCACCGGGGAGCTGTTTTTT.

The chain uses TRBV15 and TRBJ2-1, with a tentative D call TRBD2 (6 bases). The germline V gene encodes CDR1 LNHNV and CDR2 YYDKDF (reference sequence). The CDR3 totals 13 residues. V lost 8 bases to trimming and J lost 5 bases, with 13 bases between them. The CDR3 region is CATRDGGDNEQFF. Written as DNA, the CDR3 is TGTGCCACCCGAGACGGGGGAGACAATGAGCAGTTCTTC. Using reference TRBV15 and TRBJ2-1 for the parts outside the CDR3, the full variable domain is DAMVIQNPRYQVTQFGKPVTLSCSQTLNHNVMYWYQQKSSQAPKLLFHYYDKDFNNEADTPDNFQSRRPNTSFCFLDIRSPGLGDTAMYLCATRDGGDNEQFFGPGTRLTVL.

The chain recombines TRBV5-1 with TRBJ2-3; 8 bases agree with TRBD1. J was trimmed by 2 bases and V by 4 bases; bases with no gene match: 6. Germline V gene lookup returns CDR1 SGHRS and CDR2 YFSETQ. This CDR3 has 15 residues. CDR3 DNA: TGCGCCAGCAGCGCTGGACAGGGAGTCACAGATACGCAGTATTTT. Protein sequence: CASSAGQGVTDTQYF.

This clone was picked up one time. This chain joins TRBV19 and TRBJ1-1; no firm D call. Per germline, CDR1 LNHDA and CDR2 SQIVND (reference sequence). This CDR3 contains 14 residues. The germline V and J ends were trimmed by 8 bases and 4 bases, with 17 bases remaining between them. CDR3 coding DNA: TGTGCCAGTTTCAAGAGCGCCCTGGGCACTGAAGCTTTCTTT. Protein product: CASFKSALGTEAFF.

This clone appeared many times. V is TRBV5-1 and J is TRBJ1-2, with D tentatively TRBD1 (6 bases). V gave up 3 bases and J gave up 1 base, with 10 bases separating them. CDR1 is SGHRS and CDR2 is YFSETQ in the germline V gene. CDR3 length: 14 amino acids. For the CDR3, the DNA is TGCGCCAGCAGCTCGACAGGAATTAACTATGGCTACACCTTC. Translated: CASSSTGINYGYTF.

This clone was observed a single time. This sequence joins TRBV11-2 and TRBJ1-2; 8 bases line up with TRBD1. V was pared by 5 bases and J by 8 bases, with 10 bases of the junction left unmatched. This CDR3 comprises 14 residues. Germline assignment: CDR1 SGHAT and CDR2 FQNNGV. For the CDR3, the DNA is TGTGCCAGCAGCCCACCGTCCAGGGGGCTAGGCTACACCTTC. This encodes CASSPPSRGLGYTF. Filled out from reference TRBV11-2 and TRBJ1-2, the complete variable domain reads EAGVAQSPRYKIIEKRQSVAFWCNPISGHATLYWYQQILGQGPKLLIQFQNNGVVDDSQLPKDRFSAERLKGVDSTLKIQPAKLEDSAVYLCASSPPSRGLGYTFGSGTRLTVV.

This clone was recorded once. This chain uses TRBV7-2 with TRBJ1-5; TRBD1 matches 7 bases. The junction had 14 bases not matched to a gene; V was cut back by 4 bases and J by 5 bases. This CDR3 has 17 amino acids. Germline V CDR1 and CDR2: SGHTA, FQGNSA. The CDR3 loop reads CASSSRPLTGVDQPQHF. The CDR3 DNA is TGTGCCAGCAGCTCTCGTCCCCTTACAGGGGTCGATCAGCCCCAGCATTTT. The whole variable domain, filled in from reference TRBV7-2 and TRBJ1-5, reads GAGVSQSPSNKVTEKGKDVELRCDPISGHTALYWYRQSLGQGLEFLIYFQGNSAPDKSGLPSDRFSAERTGGSVSTLTIQRTQQEDSAVYLCASSSRPLTGVDQPQHFGDGTRLSIL.

The gene calls are TRBV29-1 and TRBJ1-2; D call uncertain. Germline V gene sequence: CDR1 SQVTM, CDR2 ANQGSEA. Trimming shortened V by 4 bases and J by 6 bases, and 18 bases separated the two germline ends. The CDR3 contains 14 residues. The DNA of the CDR3 is TGCAGCGTTGCGGGTCTGCTGTTCAAGCATGGCTACACCTTC. Its translation: CSVAGLLFKHGYTF.

This chain uses TRBV11-2 with TRBJ1-2; D is possibly TRBD1 (5 bases). The CDR3 extends over 15 amino acids. Germline lookup yields CDR1 SGHAT and CDR2 FQNNGV. Between the trimmed V and J ends, which lost 2 bases and 4 bases, there was a span of 14 bases. The DNA of the CDR3 is TGTGCCAGCAGCTTATACTCAACAGGCCCCTATGGCTACACCTTC. Translating gives CASSLYSTGPYGYTF.

The chain uses TRBV5-1 and TRBJ1-2, with 9 bases identical to TRBD1. Germline trimming cut 4 bases from V and 3 bases from J; bases unmatched to any gene: 7. The CDR3 has 15 residues. Germline CDR1 and CDR2: SGHRS and YFSETQ. CDR3 bases: TGCGCCAGCAGCGTGACAGGGGGACTAGACTATGGCTACACCTTC. This gives the protein CASSVTGGLDYGYTF.

J is TRBJ1-2 and V is TRBV28; D may be TRBD1 (5 bases). The CDR3 loop spans 13 amino acids. Germline loops: CDR1 MDHEN, CDR2 SYDVKM. The V and J ends lost 8 bases and 3 bases respectively, with 13 bases between them. In nucleotides, the CDR3 is TGTGCCAGCGTTAGGGGTCGCGACTATGGCTACACCTTC. It yields the protein CASVRGRDYGYTF.